Listed here are 23 T cell receptor beta chains from one sample, sequenced in a study of coeliac disease (dated 2022 in TCRdb). The method was the immunoSEQ multiplex PCR assay. In TCRdb, the immuneACCESS table is reduced to in-frame sequences with V and J assigned. These tables do not hold every clone; where another copy was compared, an unresolved V gene accounts for under half, and the others remain unexplained. The sample contains thousands of clones, roughly 65% of them found a single time. The top ten constitute over 11% of the sample. Sequencing input: lymphocytes from the gut lamina propria. Explained via the paper, the cell subset or site label denotes: lamina propria cell (LPC) fraction of small intestinal biopsy. Every receptor here comes from a middle-aged woman.

The chain has TRBV25-1 and TRBJ2-1, with D maybe TRBD1 (6 bases). Between the trimmed V and J ends, which lost 7 bases and 4 bases, there was a span of 17 bases. Germline CDR1 and CDR2: MGHDK and SYGVNS. CDR3 length: 15 residues. The CDR3 nucleotides read TGTGCCAGCACCGAGGGGGAGAGTGGGTACAATGAGCAGTTCTTC. It specifies CASTEGESGYNEQFF. Supplemented by reference TRBV25-1 and TRBJ2-1, the full variable domain reads EADIYQTPRYLVIGTGKKITLECSQTMGHDKMYWYQQDPGMELHLIHYSYGVNSTEKGDLSSESTVSRIRTEHFPLTLESARPSHTSQYLCASTEGESGYNEQFFGPGTRLTVL.

The rearrangement joins TRBV7-2 to TRBJ2-7, with 14 nucleotides matching TRBD2. The CDR3 loop spans 17 amino acids. Germline CDR1 SGHTA, CDR2 FQGNSA. The V gene end was trimmed by 5 bases and the J gene end by 3 bases; junction bases not matched to a gene: 9. This chain's CDR3 is CASSPGTSGSFRYEQYF. In DNA, the CDR3 is TGTGCCAGCAGCCCAGGGACTAGCGGGAGTTTCCGCTACGAGCAGTACTTC.

This chain joins TRBV7-9 and TRBJ1-2; TRBD1 matches at 8 bases. V lost 3 bases to trimming and J lost 2 bases; unmatched junction nucleotides: 8. From germline, CDR1 is SEHNR and CDR2 FQNEAQ (reference sequence). The CDR3 spans 16 residues. CDR3: CASSLVTGGVNYGYTF. The CDR3 DNA reads TGTGCCAGCAGCTTGGTCACAGGGGGGGTGAACTATGGCTACACCTTC.

The genes are TRBV6-1 and TRBJ2-3, with 10 bases lining up with TRBD2. CDR3 length equals 19 residues. Germline V lookup: CDR1 MNHNS, CDR2 SASEGT. V was pared by 2 bases and J by 3 bases, with 14 bases of the junction left unmatched. Here the CDR3 reads CASSERGASGSLRTDTQYF. In DNA, the CDR3 is TGTGCCAGCAGTGAAAGGGGGGCTAGCGGGAGTTTGAGAACAGATACGCAGTATTTT.

This sequence joins TRBV30 and TRBJ1-6; D may be TRBD1 (6 bases). V was shortened by 0 bases and J by 17 bases, with 17 bases between the two germline ends. Germline-derived CDR1 and CDR2 are GTSNPN and SVGIG (reference sequence). CDR3 size: 13 residues. The CDR3 here is CAWSVGGGGRVHF. The CDR3 coding sequence is TGTGCCTGGAGTGTTGGGGGTGGGGGCCGCGTCCACTTT.

This chain connects TRBV5-1 to TRBJ1-2; 9 nucleotides line up with TRBD1. Germline values: CDR1 SGHRS, CDR2 YFSETQ. The CDR3 extends over 15 amino acids. J gave up 4 bases and V 0 bases, and 4 bases lay outside the gene matches. CDR3 loop: CASSLDGTGPYGYTF. The CDR3 coding sequence is TGCGCCAGCAGCTTGGACGGGACAGGGCCCTATGGCTACACCTTC.

The chain joins TRBV28 to TRBJ2-3, with 7 positions matching TRBD1. This CDR3 comprises 16 residues. CDR1 is MDHEN and CDR2 is SYDVKM in the germline V gene. V shed 6 bases and J 1 base; nucleotides not matched to a gene: 10. Written as DNA, the CDR3 is TGTGCCAGCAGCCTCGACAGGGCAGGGGGCACAGATACGCAGTATTTT. Amino acid sequence: CASSLDRAGGTDTQYF. The full variable domain, its missing parts supplied by reference TRBV28 and TRBJ2-3, is DVKVTQSSRYLVKRTGEKVFLECVQDMDHENMFWYRQDPGLGLRLIYFSYDVKMKEKGDIPEGYSVSREKKERFSLILESASTNQTSMYLCASSLDRAGGTDTQYFGPGTRLTVL.

V and J are TRBV5-1 and TRBJ2-1, with 12 bases fitting TRBD2. Germline CDR1 is SGHRS and CDR2 is YFSETQ. V lost 5 bases and J lost 8; bases outside the gene matches: 8. The CDR3 consists of 15 residues. In nucleotides, the CDR3 is TGCGCCAGCAGAGAGACTAGCGGGAGTTTGGATGAGCAGTTCTTC. Encoded protein: CASRETSGSLDEQFF.

V and J are TRBV5-1 and TRBJ1-2; tentatively, D is TRBD1 (5 bases). V was shortened by 5 bases and J by 7 bases, with 15 bases between the two germline ends. Germline loops: CDR1 SGHRS, CDR2 YFSETQ. This CDR3 spans 13 amino acids. Here the CDR3 DNA reads TGCGCCAGCAGTCCTTGGGGGGACCGTGGCTACACCTTC. Its translation is CASSPWGDRGYTF.

The chain joins TRBV6-1 to TRBJ1-2; no reliable D call. The V end was cut by 2 bases, the J end by 6 bases, with 16 bases between. CDR3 length: 15 amino acids. The V gene's germline CDR1 is MNHNS and CDR2 SASEGT. This CDR3 is CASSEMRHPLDGYTF. In nucleotides, the CDR3 is TGTGCCAGCAGTGAAATGCGGCATCCGTTGGATGGCTACACCTTC.

This chain uses TRBV11-2 with TRBJ1-4; D perhaps matches TRBD1 (6 bases). Germline V gene data show CDR1 as SGHAT and CDR2 as FQNNGV. The CDR3 runs 13 residues. The V end was cut by 5 bases, the J end by 2 bases, with 6 bases between. Here the CDR3 DNA reads TGTGCCAGCAGCACAGGGACTAATGAAAAACTGTTTTTT. Translating gives CASSTGTNEKLFF. Full variable domain (remainder filled in from reference TRBV11-2 and TRBJ1-4): EAGVAQSPRYKIIEKRQSVAFWCNPISGHATLYWYQQILGQGPKLLIQFQNNGVVDDSQLPKDRFSAERLKGVDSTLKIQPAKLEDSAVYLCASSTGTNEKLFFGSGTQLSVL.

The chain combines TRBV5-1 with TRBJ2-5; a weak D match, TRBD2 (5 bases). Trimming pared 2 bases from V and 2 bases from J, leaving 10 bases between. The CDR3 sequence is 14 residues long. The germline gives CDR1 SGHRS, CDR2 YFSETQ. The CDR3 DNA reads TGCGCCAGCAGCTTAGGAGGAACACAAGAGACCCAGTACTTC. This encodes CASSLGGTQETQYF.

The chain has TRBV5-1 and TRBJ2-7; 12 bases fit TRBD2. Losses at the gene ends were 1 base for V and 7 bases for J; bases not matched to a gene: 12. Germline V gene data show CDR1 as SGHRS and CDR2 as YFSETQ. The CDR3 spans 17 residues. DNA of the CDR3: TGCGCCAGCAGCTTGCTGCCCAGACTAGCGGGAGCGGGTGAGCAGTACTTC. Translated: CASSLLPRLAGAGEQYF. Complete variable domain (other parts from reference TRBV5-1 and TRBJ2-7): KAGVTQTPRYLIKTRGQQVTLSCSPISGHRSVSWYQQTPGQGLQFLFEYFSETQRNKGNFPGRFSGRQFSNSRSEMNVSTLELGDSALYLCASSLLPRLAGAGEQYFGPGTRLTVT.

V and J are TRBV27 and TRBJ2-6; maybe TRBD1 (5 bases). Germline lookup yields CDR1 MNHEY and CDR2 SMNVEV (reference sequence). CDR3 size: 15 residues. V lost 9 bases to trimming and J lost 0 bases, with 12 bases between them. CDR3 protein: CASRQLLSGANVLTF. The CDR3 DNA reads TGTGCCAGTAGACAGTTACTCTCTGGGGCCAACGTCCTGACTTTC.

This clone was recorded a few times. V and J are TRBV29-1 and TRBJ2-1; no clear D. V was trimmed by 1 base and J by 6 bases, leaving 4 bases between them. The CDR3 is made up of 11 amino acids. Looked up from germline, CDR1 is SQVTM and CDR2 is ANQGSEA. The CDR3 sequence is CSVEVGNEQFF. Here the CDR3 DNA reads TGCAGCGTTGAAGTCGGCAATGAGCAGTTCTTC.

V and J are TRBV21-1 and TRBJ2-7; the table assigns TRBD2, which was not confirmed against the DNA. TRBV21-1 is flagged as a pseudogene. The CDR3 is made up of 18 amino acids. In DNA form, the CDR3 reads TGTGCCAGCAGCAAGAGTGGCGAGCGGTCCCTAGACTCCTACGAGCAGTACTTC. Translation: CASSKSGERSLDSYEQYF.

V is TRBV6-5 and J is TRBJ2-3; 7 bases match TRBD1. CDR1 is MNHEY and CDR2 is SVGAGI in the germline V gene. Trimming cost V 0 bases and J 4 bases; bases outside gene matches: 4. The CDR3 consists of 15 residues. The CDR3 DNA reads TGTGCCAGCAGTTACTCTATCCAGGGGGCAGATACGCAGTATTTT. It yields the protein CASSYSIQGADTQYF.

V gene TRBV28 combines with J gene TRBJ2-1; possibly TRBD2 for D (6 bases). Germline CDR1 reads MDHEN; CDR2 reads SYDVKM. Trimming removed 6 bases at V and 13 bases at J, with 13 bases between. The CDR3 loop spans 11 amino acids. CDR3 protein: CASRYGGSQFF. DNA of the CDR3: TGTGCCAGCAGATACGGAGGGTCACAGTTCTTC.

This rearrangement joins TRBV15 to TRBJ2-1, with 8 nucleotides matching TRBD2. The CDR3 has 18 residues. Germline V gene data show CDR1 as LNHNV and CDR2 as YYDKDF (reference sequence). After removal of 0 bases from V and 0 bases from J, the junction contained 7 bases not matched to a gene. The CDR3 region is CATSRERGGGYSYNEQFF. The CDR3 DNA reads as TGTGCCACCAGCAGAGAACGAGGCGGGGGGTACTCCTACAATGAGCAGTTCTTC.

The table lists this clone with a few counts. V and J are TRBV5-1 and TRBJ2-2, with TRBD1 as a possible D gene (6 bases). In germline, CDR1 is SGHRS, CDR2 YFSETQ. Trimming stripped 1 base from V and 3 bases from J, with 10 bases between. The CDR3 runs 15 residues. The CDR3 loop reads CASSLLDRDTGELFF. The CDR3 DNA reads TGCGCCAGCAGCTTGTTGGACAGAGACACCGGGGAGCTGTTTTTT.

The chain has TRBV19 and TRBJ2-1, with TRBD2 matching 8 bases. The V segment lost 4 bases and the J segment 0 bases; nucleotides outside the gene matches: 2. Germline V CDR1 and CDR2: LNHDA, SQIVND (reference sequence). The CDR3 is 15 residues long. CDR3: CASSKSGSSYNEQFF. The CDR3 region has the DNA TGTGCCAGTAGTAAGAGCGGGAGCTCCTACAATGAGCAGTTCTTC.

J is TRBJ2-5 and V is TRBV28, with a weak D call TRBD2 (7 bases). The CDR3 sequence is 15 residues long. V was clipped by 8 bases and J by 5 bases, with 21 bases between them. The V gene's germline CDR1 is MDHEN and CDR2 SYDVKM. The DNA for the CDR3 is TGTGCCAGCGGAGTTACAGGGAGGGCATGGGAGACCCAGTACTTC. Translated: CASGVTGRAWETQYF.

V usage is TRBV5-1 and J usage is TRBJ2-5, with TRBD2 identical over 7 bases. This CDR3 has 14 residues. Germline CDR1 reads SGHRS; CDR2 reads YFSETQ. Trimming at V came to 5 bases and at J to 4 bases, leaving 8 bases not matched to a gene. The CDR3 region is CASSLTSVGETQYF. As DNA, the CDR3 is TGCGCCAGCAGTTTAACTAGCGTTGGAGAGACCCAGTACTTC.